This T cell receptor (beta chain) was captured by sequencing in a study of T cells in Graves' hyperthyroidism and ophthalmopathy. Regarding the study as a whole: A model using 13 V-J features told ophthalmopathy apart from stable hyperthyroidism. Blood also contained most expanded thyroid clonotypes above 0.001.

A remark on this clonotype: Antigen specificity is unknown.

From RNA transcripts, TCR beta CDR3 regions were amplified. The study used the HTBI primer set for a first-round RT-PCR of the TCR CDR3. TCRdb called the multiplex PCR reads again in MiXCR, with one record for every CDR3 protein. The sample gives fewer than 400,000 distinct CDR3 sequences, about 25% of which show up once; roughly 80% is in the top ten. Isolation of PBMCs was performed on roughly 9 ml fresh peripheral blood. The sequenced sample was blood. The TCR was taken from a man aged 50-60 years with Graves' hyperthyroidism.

The CDR3 reads CASSIRRTGRGYTEAFF. CDR3 DNA sequence: TGTGCCAGTAGTATACGTCGGACAGGCCGCGGCTACACTGAAGCTTTCTTT. J is TRBJ1-1 and V is TRBV19; TRBD1 agrees at 7 bases. Germline V gene lookup returns CDR1 LNHDA and CDR2 SQIVND (reference sequence). The CDR3 is made up of 17 amino acids. V lost 2 bases and J lost 3; bases outside the gene matches: 12. The variable domain in full, completed from reference TRBV19 and TRBJ1-1, reads DGGITQSPKYLFRKEGQNVTLSCEQNLNHDAMYWYRQDPGQGLRLIYYSQIVNDFQKGDIAEGYSVSREKKESFPLTVTSAQKNPTAFYLCASSIRRTGRGYTEAFFGQGTRLTVV.